This is a list of T cell receptor beta chains from one sample in a study of cytomegalovirus exposure and HLA in healthy donors. TCRdb's copy holds only in-frame clones and misses some; the assay was immunoSEQ multiplex PCR. The sample lists some 87,000 clones, about two thirds occurring once. Sequencing was performed on PBMCs. These receptor sequences come from a woman between 50 and 59 years old in good health and CMV-seropositive. CDR3s include the opening cysteine and the closing phenylalanine or tryptophan. Size is omitted from some rows. Given values are once, few, many or a class for expanded clones.

size | V | length | CDR3
- | TRBV11-3 | 17 | CASSPDLAGGDTGELFF
few | TRBV28 | 17 | CASSLPTPSGGGNTIYF
- | TRBV10-3 | 16 | CASATTGGGGNTEAFF
- | TRBV19 | 14 | CASSNRGLNQPQHF
- | TRBV5-5 | 18 | CASSLFLAGVSPTGELFF
once | TRBV28 | 18 | CASSSPFSITLHRNEQFF
- | TRBV28 | 15 | CASTDGTGSNQPQHF
- | TRBV9 | 15 | CASSVGGGTGNTIYF
few | TRBV5-1 | 16 | CASSLAGRLQQETQYF
- | TRBV30 | 14 | CAWSSPGLYNEQFF
- | TRBV11-2 | 14 | CASSLAGLYNEQFF
- | TRBV11-2 | 15 | CASSLMAGVSYEQYF
- | TRBV19 | 18 | CASSIVHPRGGSYYEQYF
- | TRBV28 | 20 | CASSPTNPLRLAGVADTQYF
- | TRBV5-4 | 12 | CASSLGVAEQYF
few | TRBV7-9 | 12 | CSSSLVGTGGYF
- | TRBV19 | 17 | CASLKSRGSSGHQPQHF
- | TRBV5-1 | 14 | CASSLSGMSYEQYF
- | TRBV28 | 15 | CASSPSRGQRQPQHF
- | TRBV5-4 | 13 | CASSLGLAGVYHF
- | TRBV6-1 | 13 | CASSRARVETQYF
once | TRBV27 | 15 | CASRRQGISNTEAFF
- | TRBV5-1 | 14 | CASSRGTGGETQYF
- | TRBV30 | 13 | CAWSPGTAYGYTF
few | TRBV10-3 | 13 | CAITVGRYTEAFF
- | TRBV18 | 15 | CASSPSAGVSGGYTF
- | TRBV30 | 13 | CAYKIATGVGYTF
- | TRBV30 | 12 | CACHTTGKRRFF
once | TRBV15 | 16 | CATSRESGRVGETQYF
- | TRBV28 | 19 | CASSLLERVAGGPTYEQYF
- | TRBV27 | 13 | CASKRASGDEQYF
- | TRBV5-6 | 15 | CASSRTGGNLETQYF
once | TRBV27 | 15 | CASSLSSGTYNEQFF
- | TRBV10-1 | 16 | CASSARAGPSYNEQFF
few | TRBV9 | 19 | CASSVAPYWTGGMHGELFF
- | TRBV6-4 | 15 | CASSDESSGSNEQFF
- | TRBV5-4 | 16 | CASSRSGTQSNYGYTF
few | TRBV27 | 14 | CASSFATTNYGYTF
- | TRBV4-1 | 16 | CASSLRTSGSIYEQFF
- | TRBV7-2 | 17 | CASSLVASGRAIYEQYF
- | TRBV5-1 | 13 | CASSLGWAAKLFF
- | TRBV7-2 | 14 | CASDRSIADNEQFF
once | TRBV29-1 | 12 | CSVVQGSYEQYF
few | TRBV29-1 | 15 | CSPRLAGLLSYEQYF
- | TRBV5-5 | 15 | CASSGGSGFLGELFF
- | TRBV28 | 12 | CASSFIGSPLHF
- | TRBV18 | 15 | CASSPVAPRYNEQFF
- | TRBV21-1 | 14 | CASTGGLAGDEQYF
- | TRBV2 | 18 | CASKLPPEGWTGANVLTF
- | TRBV7-6 | 16 | CASSLDAAGGYNEQFF
- | TRBV7-2 | 14 | CASSPRGRAETQYF
few | TRBV2 | 11 | CASRRTGGLFF
- | TRBV7-9 | 16 | CASSSGSGRVSETQYF
- | TRBV5-1 | 15 | CASSWGQGTNEKLFF
few | TRBV27 | 15 | CASSLNWDRGKEQYF
- | TRBV4-1 | 16 | CASSQDLGQVGQPQHF
- | TRBV2 | 15 | CASSDRRDSNQPQHF
- | TRBV9 | 14 | CASSVVAANTEAFF